This T cell receptor (beta chain) was recorded in a study of T cell responses to AZD1222 COVID-19 vaccine. TCRdb's copy holds only in-frame clones and misses some; the assay was immunoSEQ multiplex PCR. The repertoire includes more than 120,000 clones, approximately 91% of them detected once, and approximately 5.1% sits in the top ten. CDR1 and CDR2 from the germline V gene are SGHRS and YFSETQ. This CDR3 has 16 residues. After removal of 4 bases from V and 3 bases from J, the junction contained 6 bases not matched to a gene. The chain combines TRBV5-1 with TRBJ2-2; 10 positions agree with TRBD1. Source: peripheral blood, taken 28 days after the second dose of the MenACWY control vaccine. The sequence was obtained from an adult who received the MenACWY meningococcal vaccine as a control. In DNA form, the CDR3 reads TGCGCCAGCAGCCTGCGGACAGGGGGGGACACCGGGGAGCTGTTTTTT. Protein: CASSLRTGGDTGELFF.